This T cell receptor (beta chain) was recorded in a study of T cells in Graves' hyperthyroidism and ophthalmopathy. Exclusion followed for patients with uncontrolled infection, other autoimmune disease, pregnancy or lactation. Germline CDR1 and CDR2: DFQATT and SNEGSKA (reference sequence). The CDR3 consists of 15 residues. V shed 0 bases and J 3 bases; nucleotides not matched to a gene: 3. Amplified regions were TCR beta CDR3 sequences from RNA transcripts. The HTBI set primed first-round TCR CDR3 RT-PCR. MiXCR, run by TCRdb on the multiplex PCR reads, gives a single entry per CDR3 protein. Of hundreds of thousands of distinct CDR3 sequences listed, approximately 15% are singletons.

The sample taken for sequencing was blood. This clonotype originated in a woman in her twenties or thirties with Graves' hyperthyroidism that later progressed to Graves' ophthalmopathy. The chain couples TRBV20-1 to TRBJ1-2; 11 bases are shared with TRBD1. The CDR3 DNA sequence: TGCAGTGCTAGAGAAAGGACAGGGGGCGACTATGGCTACACCTTC. This sequence encodes CSARERTGGDYGYTF.